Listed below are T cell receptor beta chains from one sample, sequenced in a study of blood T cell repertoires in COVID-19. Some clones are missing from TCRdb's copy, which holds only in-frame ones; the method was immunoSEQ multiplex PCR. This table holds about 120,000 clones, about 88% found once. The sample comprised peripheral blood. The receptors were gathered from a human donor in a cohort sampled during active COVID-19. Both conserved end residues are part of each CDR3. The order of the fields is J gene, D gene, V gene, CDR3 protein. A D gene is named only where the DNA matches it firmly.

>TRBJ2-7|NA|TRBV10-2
CASSDLGRAGEQYF
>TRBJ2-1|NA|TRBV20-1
CSASSGHEQFF
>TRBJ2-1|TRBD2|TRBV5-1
CASSPAGGSYNEQFF
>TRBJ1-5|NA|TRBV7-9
CASSLVGIGGREDNQPQHF
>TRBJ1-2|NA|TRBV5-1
CASSGEGSPRFGYTF
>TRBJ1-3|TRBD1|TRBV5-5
CASSLAMGTVSGNTIYF
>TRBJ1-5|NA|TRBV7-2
CASSRLGGHYIGNQPQHF
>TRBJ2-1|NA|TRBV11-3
CASSLEAGEQFF
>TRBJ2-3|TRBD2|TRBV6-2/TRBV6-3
CASSYFGTSGDTQYF
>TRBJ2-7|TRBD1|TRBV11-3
CASSPGQGATYEQYF
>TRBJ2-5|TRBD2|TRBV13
CASSPEGTIRKETQYF
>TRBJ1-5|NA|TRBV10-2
CASSMSLYSNQPQHF
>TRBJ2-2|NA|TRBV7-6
CASSPRLGGSNTGELFF
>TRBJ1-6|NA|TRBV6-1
CASSEAVEPNSPLHF
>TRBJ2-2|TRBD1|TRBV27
CASRPGTGGTNTGELFF
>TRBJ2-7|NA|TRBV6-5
CASSYSQDYEQYF
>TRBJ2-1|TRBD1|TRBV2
CASTPWGTGGNEQFF
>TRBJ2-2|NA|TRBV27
CASRSGVPTGELFF
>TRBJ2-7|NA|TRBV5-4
CASTADRSYEQYF
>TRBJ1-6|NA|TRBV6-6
CASSFLRDSYNSPLHF
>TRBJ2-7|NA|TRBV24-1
CATSDSGSLAYEQYF
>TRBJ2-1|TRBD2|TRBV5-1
CASSLDSGSNNEQFF
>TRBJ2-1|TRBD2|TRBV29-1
CSVGSLTSGINEQFF
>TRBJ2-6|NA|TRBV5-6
CASSLGQGSGANVLTF
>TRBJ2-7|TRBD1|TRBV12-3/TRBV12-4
CASSFYRGLQYF
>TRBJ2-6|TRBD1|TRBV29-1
CSVGQGSGANVLTF
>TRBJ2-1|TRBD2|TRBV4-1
CASSHDSGGTNEQFF
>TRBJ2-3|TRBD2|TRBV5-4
CASSLRSGRPGTDTQYF
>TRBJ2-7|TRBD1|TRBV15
CATSRDRQGRYF
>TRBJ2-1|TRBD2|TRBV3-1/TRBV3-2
CASSQEWLADNEQFF
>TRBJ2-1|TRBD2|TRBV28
CASSFSRTSGGSYNEQFF
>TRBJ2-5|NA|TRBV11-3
CASSTRGGETQYF
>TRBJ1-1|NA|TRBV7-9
CASSFRGARAMNTEAFF
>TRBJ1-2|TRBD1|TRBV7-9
CASSLGQGQTNYGYTF
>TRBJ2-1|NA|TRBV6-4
CASSDSVGGEQFF
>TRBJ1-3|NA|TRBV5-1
CASSPGLEGNTIYF
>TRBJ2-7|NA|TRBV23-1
CASSQSPGHAPHYYEQYF
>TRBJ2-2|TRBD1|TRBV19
CASSYRGPGELFF
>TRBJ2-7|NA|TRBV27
CASSPSGVAYEQYF
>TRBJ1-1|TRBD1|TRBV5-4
CASSSGQGAYVPEAFF
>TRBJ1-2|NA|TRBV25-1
CASSVGTNYGYTF
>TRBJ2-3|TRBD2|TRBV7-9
CASSLGTWRETDTQYF
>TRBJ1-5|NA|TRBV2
CASSEDAGSGDQPQHF
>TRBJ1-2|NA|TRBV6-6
CASRADSVGGYTF
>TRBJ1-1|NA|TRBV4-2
CASSQEEDRMNTEAFF
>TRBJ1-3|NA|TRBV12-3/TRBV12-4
CASSSYGNTIYF
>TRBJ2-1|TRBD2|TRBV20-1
CSASVAGGYYNEQFF
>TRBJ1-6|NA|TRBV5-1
CASSLGDWGESPLHF
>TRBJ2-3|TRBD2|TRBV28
CASRPLAGGDTQYF
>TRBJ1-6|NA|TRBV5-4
CASSQAGTIRGSPLHF
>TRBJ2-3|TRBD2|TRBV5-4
CASSLYSGRAETDTQYF
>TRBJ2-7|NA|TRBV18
CASSHRDNVGVEQYF
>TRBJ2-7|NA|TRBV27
CASSLSGSSYEQYF
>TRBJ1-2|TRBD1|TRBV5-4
CASSWWTGGDGYTF
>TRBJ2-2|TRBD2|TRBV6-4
CASTIQREHTGELFF
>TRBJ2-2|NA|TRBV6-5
CASSLIARELFF
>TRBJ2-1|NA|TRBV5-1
CASSPPSLDEQFF